A single sample is the source of the 30 T cell receptor beta chains below, sequenced in a study of STAT5B mutations in CD4+ large granular lymphocyte leukemia. Sequenced by immunoSEQ multiplex PCR; TCRdb stores in-frame clones only, minus some. This sample has about 35,000 clones, with 65% to 80% found just once. The sample taken for sequencing was CD4+ T cells from blood buffy coats. Receptors originate from a human donor in good health.

The chain joins TRBV2 to TRBJ1-1, with TRBD1 identical over 12 bases. In germline, CDR1 is SNHLY, CDR2 FYNNEI. The CDR3 length is 15 residues. Trimming took 7 bases from V and 1 from J; bases not matched to a gene: 4. The CDR3 region has the DNA TGTGCCAGCAAAGGGACAGGGGGCTGGAACACTGAAGCTTTCTTT. Translating it yields CASKGTGGWNTEAFF.

The chain has TRBV5-6 and TRBJ2-7, with 7 bases aligning to TRBD2. Unmatched junction bases numbered 16, after V lost 4 bases and J lost 3 bases. Looked up from germline, CDR1 is SGHDT and CDR2 is YYEEEE. The CDR3 sequence is 17 residues long. The CDR3 nucleotides are TGTGCCAGCAGCCCCCTGGGGCCCTCCCCGGGAGGCTACGAGCAGTACTTC. It is translated as CASSPLGPSPGGYEQYF.

The chain couples TRBV6-1 to TRBJ1-5, with a tentative D call TRBD1 (5 bases). The CDR3 is made up of 16 amino acids. V lost 0 bases to trimming and J lost 0 bases, with 9 bases between them. The germline V gene has CDR1 MNHNS and CDR2 SASEGT. The DNA of the CDR3 is TGTGCCAGCAGTGAAGCCCAGGGATATAGCAATCAGCCCCAGCATTTT. Its protein is CASSEAQGYSNQPQHF.

This chain joins TRBV5-1 and TRBJ2-7; D could derive from TRBD1 or TRBD2 (5 bases each). Trimming took 5 bases from V and 9 from J, leaving 24 bases between them. In germline, CDR1 is SGHRS, CDR2 YFSETQ. The CDR3 is 15 residues long. The CDR3 is CASRYEGAAFGGQYF. The CDR3 DNA sequence: TGCGCCAGCAGATATGAAGGGGCTGCTTTTGGGGGGCAGTACTTC. Full variable domain (missing parts from reference TRBV5-1 and TRBJ2-7): KAGVTQTPRYLIKTRGQQVTLSCSPISGHRSVSWYQQTPGQGLQFLFEYFSETQRNKGNFPGRFSGRQFSNSRSEMNVSTLELGDSALYLCASRYEGAAFGGQYFGPGTRLTVT.

The gene calls are TRBV5-4 and TRBJ1-2; D gene uncertain. The CDR3 is 13 residues long. Between the trimmed V and J ends, which lost 0 bases and 5 bases, there was a span of 8 bases. The germline V gene encodes CDR1 SGHNT and CDR2 YYREEE (reference sequence). The CDR3 region has the DNA TGTGCCAGCAGCTTGGTGGGGAGATATGGCTACACCTTC. Residues: CASSLVGRYGYTF. Drawing the rest from reference TRBV5-4 and TRBJ1-2, the complete variable domain is ETGVTQSPTHLIKTRGQQVTLRCSSQSGHNTVSWYQQALGQGPQFIFQYYREEENGRGNFPPRFSGLQFPNYSSELNVNALELDDSALYLCASSLVGRYGYTFGSGTRLTVV.

This chain uses TRBV10-3 with TRBJ1-1; the D gene is possibly TRBD1 (5 bases). In germline, CDR1 is ENHRY, CDR2 SYGVKD. CDR3 size: 11 residues. The V and J ends lost 10 bases and 2 bases respectively, with 8 bases between them. The chain's CDR3 is CATRDNTEAFF. In DNA form, the CDR3 reads TGTGCCACCCGGGACAACACTGAAGCTTTCTTT.

This chain joins TRBV4-1 and TRBJ2-7, with D unclear. CDR1 is MGHRA, CDR2 YSYEKL, per germline. This CDR3 spans 13 amino acids. V was trimmed by 7 bases and J by 0 bases, leaving 10 bases between them. In DNA, the CDR3 is TGCGCCAGCATGGACGTTAGCTCCTACGAGCAGTACTTC. Translated: CASMDVSSYEQYF.

This chain joins TRBV11-2 and TRBJ2-7, with D unclear. V shed 0 bases and J shed 0 bases, with 0 bases lying between them. The CDR3 consists of 12 residues. The germline V gene encodes CDR1 SGHAT and CDR2 FQNNGV. CDR3 DNA: TGTGCCAGCAGCTTAGACTCCTACGAGCAGTACTTC. Translating gives CASSLDSYEQYF.

The chain carries TRBV6-4 and TRBJ2-7, with D perhaps being TRBD1 or TRBD2 (5 bases each). This CDR3 has 14 amino acids. The germline V and J ends were trimmed by 2 bases and 2 bases, with 10 bases remaining between them. Per germline, CDR1 MRHNA and CDR2 SNTAGT. CDR3 nucleotides: TGTGCCAGCAGTGACCCGACAGCGGCCTACGAGCAGTACTTC. Translating it yields CASSDPTAAYEQYF.

The rearrangement joins TRBV19 to TRBJ1-4; TRBD1 matches at 10 bases. Per germline, CDR1 LNHDA and CDR2 SQIVND (reference sequence). The trim removed 10 bases at V and 5 bases at J, leaving 13 bases unmatched. The CDR3 runs 16 residues. The CDR3 coding sequence is TGTGCCACCAGACAGGGGGCCTTAGGAATGAATGAAAAACTGTTTTTT. Translated, it gives CATRQGALGMNEKLFF.

The rearrangement uses TRBV27 and TRBJ2-1, with D maybe TRBD2 (5 bases). Trimming stripped 6 bases from V and 0 bases from J, with 12 bases between. Germline V gene sequence: CDR1 MNHEY, CDR2 SMNVEV (reference sequence). The CDR3 loop spans 15 amino acids. The CDR3 DNA reads as TGTGCCAGCAGATCGGGAATACCCTCCTACAATGAGCAGTTCTTC. Residues: CASRSGIPSYNEQFF.

The V gene is TRBV27, the J gene TRBJ1-5; D ambiguous. V gave up 5 bases and J gave up 4 bases, with 9 bases separating them. The CDR3 totals 13 residues. Germline CDR1 reads MNHEY; CDR2 reads SMNVEV (reference sequence). CDR3 in DNA: TGTGCCAGCAGTACGCAAGGGAATCAGCCCCAGCATTTT. It is translated as CASSTQGNQPQHF.

This clone was recorded a few times. This chain links TRBV30 with TRBJ1-1, with TRBD1 as a possible D gene (5 bases). Germline V gives CDR1 GTSNPN, CDR2 SVGIG (reference sequence). Trimming took off 2 bases at V and 5 bases at J, with 12 bases between the two ends. The CDR3 totals 13 residues. The CDR3 nucleotides are TGTGCCTGGAGTAAGTCAGGGAATACTGAAGCTTTCTTT. Encoded protein: CAWSKSGNTEAFF.

The chain carries TRBV7-9 and TRBJ2-3, with D tentatively TRBD1 (6 bases). CDR1 is SEHNR and CDR2 is FQNEAQ in the germline V gene (reference sequence). With 5 bases removed from V and 6 bases from J, the gap between germline ends came to 6 bases. The CDR3 spans 11 residues. The CDR3 protein is CASSQGDTQYF. Written as DNA, the CDR3 is TGTGCCAGCAGCCAGGGGGATACGCAGTATTTT.

V gene TRBV10-3 combines with J gene TRBJ1-2, with D perhaps TRBD1 (5 bases). Germline V gives CDR1 ENHRY, CDR2 SYGVKD. The CDR3 is 13 amino acids. V lost 8 bases and J 6 bases, leaving 16 bases between the germline ends. The CDR3 spells CAISEGEGDGYTF. As DNA, the CDR3 is TGTGCCATCTCGGAAGGGGAAGGAGATGGCTACACCTTC.

The rearrangement links TRBV6-1 to TRBJ2-2; unclear D gene. Trimming left V 7 bases short and J 3 bases short, with 15 bases between. The length of the CDR3 is 15 residues. Germline assignment: CDR1 MNHNS and CDR2 SASEGT. CDR3 region: CASTRNPSYTGELFF. The CDR3 bases are TGTGCCAGCACTCGAAACCCGAGTTACACCGGGGAGCTGTTTTTT.

As DNA, the CDR3 is TGTGCCAGCAGCCTGGCTAGCTCCTACGAGCAGTACTTC. Amino acid sequence: CASSLASSYEQYF. The V call is TRBV6-5, the J call TRBJ2-7; no clear D. The CDR3 has 13 residues. V lost 6 bases to trimming and J lost 0 bases, with 9 bases between them. From germline, CDR1 is MNHEY and CDR2 SVGAGI.

The chain carries TRBV7-2 and TRBJ2-7; 8 bases map to TRBD2. The CDR3 is made up of 16 amino acids. V shed 5 bases and J 4 bases; nucleotides not matched to a gene: 13. Germline V gene lookup returns CDR1 SGHTA and CDR2 FQGNSA. The CDR3 DNA sequence: TGTGCCAGCAGCCCCCCAATAGCGGGGAAACGATACGAGCAGTACTTC. It translates to CASSPPIAGKRYEQYF.

The chain couples TRBV7-2 to TRBJ2-1, with 11 bases that match TRBD1. CDR1 and CDR2 (germline): SGHTA, FQGNSA. The CDR3 contains 17 residues. V dropped 4 bases and J dropped 8; count of bases not matched to a gene: 13. CDR3 nucleotide sequence: TGTGCCAGCAGCTCCGGGACAGGGGGTCGGACGGGGGATGAGCAGTTCTTC. Translating gives CASSSGTGGRTGDEQFF.

This rearrangement joins TRBV5-6 to TRBJ2-4; maybe TRBD2 (5 bases). CDR1 is SGHDT, CDR2 YYEEEE, per germline. V gave up 4 bases and J gave up 12 bases, with 17 bases separating them. The CDR3 contains 13 residues. The CDR3 is CASSRGEGAAQYF. The CDR3 nucleotides read TGTGCCAGCAGCCGGGGAGAGGGTGCTGCTCAGTACTTC.

The chain links TRBV18 to TRBJ2-3; no clear D gene. V was pared by 3 bases and J by 2 bases, with 9 bases between. The CDR3 loop spans 14 amino acids. CDR1 KGHSH and CDR2 LQKENI come from the germline V gene. This CDR3 reads CASSPRAVTDTQYF. The CDR3 DNA reads as TGTGCCAGCTCACCTAGGGCAGTCACAGATACGCAGTATTTT.

J is TRBJ2-5 and V is TRBV5-1; 11 bases map to TRBD2. The V gene's germline CDR1 is SGHRS and CDR2 YFSETQ. The V and J ends lost 10 bases and 2 bases, in that order; junction bases with no gene match: 10. The CDR3 has 15 residues. The CDR3 region has the DNA TGCGCCGCGCGCCCTAGCGGGGGGAAGCAAGAGACCCAGTACTTC. It codes for CAARPSGGKQETQYF.

Written as DNA, the CDR3 is TGTGCCAGCAGCGTAACTAGCGGGAGAGAGACCCAGTACTTC. This codes for CASSVTSGRETQYF. The chain combines TRBV9 with TRBJ2-5; the match to TRBD2 covers 11 bases. CDR3 length: 14 amino acids. Trimming at V came to 1 base and at J to 4 bases, leaving 0 bases not matched to a gene. Germline V lookup: CDR1 SGDLS, CDR2 YYNGEE.

The V and J genes are TRBV6-1 and TRBJ1-4; a possible D gene is TRBD1 (5 bases). The CDR3 extends over 14 amino acids. Per germline, CDR1 MNHNS and CDR2 SASEGT. V lost 1 base and J 8 bases, leaving 11 bases between the germline ends. The CDR3 DNA reads TGTGCCAGCAGTGAAGTGGGGGGTAGCGAAAAACTGTTTTTT. Translating gives CASSEVGGSEKLFF.

The chain links TRBV29-1 to TRBJ1-3; the D is unclear. Trimming removed 6 bases from V and 0 bases from J, with 12 bases in between. Per germline, CDR1 SQVTM and CDR2 ANQGSEA. CDR3 length equals 14 residues. DNA of the CDR3: TGCAGCGTCGCCCCGAGGTACTCTGGAAACACCATATATTTT. Residues: CSVAPRYSGNTIYF.

This clone was counted once. J is TRBJ1-1 and V is TRBV13; tentative D call: TRBD1 (6 bases). This CDR3 comprises 16 residues. V lost 5 bases and J 4 bases, leaving 20 bases between the germline ends. CDR1 is PRHDT, CDR2 FYEKMQ, per germline (reference sequence). For the CDR3, the DNA is TGTGCCAGCAGCCGTGTCCCGCGGCGGGGGGCCACTGAAGCTTTCTTT. It translates to CASSRVPRRGATEAFF.

This clone was found once. The chain has TRBV6-5 and TRBJ1-1; D gene uncertain. The CDR3 totals 15 residues. Between the trimmed V and J ends, which lost 6 bases and 1 base, there was a span of 15 bases. The germline V gene encodes CDR1 MNHEY and CDR2 SVGAGI. CDR3 coding DNA: TGTGCCAGCAGCACGAAGCCGGTTAGGAACACTGAAGCTTTCTTT. This sequence encodes CASSTKPVRNTEAFF.

The gene calls are TRBV6-6 and TRBJ2-3; D is uncertain. The length of the CDR3 is 14 residues. V was shortened by 2 bases and J by 0 bases, with 6 bases between the two germline ends. Germline V CDR1 and CDR2: MNHNY, SVGAGI (reference sequence). Written as DNA, the CDR3 is TGTGCCAGCAGTTACGGTGGGAGCACAGATACGCAGTATTTT. It is translated as CASSYGGSTDTQYF.

V is TRBV10-2 and J is TRBJ1-2; 7 bases line up with TRBD1. The ends lost 5 bases at V and 8 bases at J; junction bases unmatched: 14. CDR3 length equals 15 residues. CDR1 is WSHSY, CDR2 SAAADI, per germline. The CDR3 reads CASSPDRTGREGYTF. The CDR3 DNA follows: TGCGCCAGCAGTCCCGACAGGACAGGAAGGGAAGGCTACACCTTC.

This sequence joins TRBV5-6 and TRBJ1-1; tentatively, D is TRBD1 (5 bases). CDR3 length: 16 amino acids. The germline V and J ends were trimmed by 3 bases and 0 bases, with 15 bases remaining between them. Germline lookup yields CDR1 SGHDT and CDR2 YYEEEE. In DNA, the CDR3 is TGTGCCAGCAGCTACGATCCGGGACCCGTGAACACTGAAGCTTTCTTT. The encoded protein is CASSYDPGPVNTEAFF.